The 18 T cell receptor beta chains below all came from one sample that was sequenced in a study of CD8 T cells in ankylosing spondylitis. TCRdb re-called the 5' RACE reads with MiXCR, one entry per CDR3 protein. The table shows approximately 300,000 distinct CDR3 sequences, with about 20% occurring only once. The source material was blood, either unsorted or a sorted T cell fraction (not recorded which). Every receptor here comes from a female donor with ankylosing spondylitis or in good health (not recorded which).

This clonotype was picked up a small number of times. The rearrangement joins TRBV5-6 to TRBJ1-2, with a weak D call TRBD1 (6 bases). Germline CDR1 SGHDT, CDR2 YYEEEE. Trimming pared 4 bases from V and 13 bases from J, leaving 17 bases between. CDR3 size: 12 residues. Written as DNA, the CDR3 is TGTGCCAGCAGCCGATCGCACAGGGCCCGCACCTTC. Protein sequence: CASSRSHRARTF.

The rearrangement uses TRBV20-1 and TRBJ2-1; 8 nucleotides line up with TRBD2. V shed 6 bases and J 7 bases; nucleotides not matched to a gene: 11. CDR3 length: 14 residues. Germline-derived CDR1 and CDR2 are DFQATT and SNEGSKA (reference sequence). Here the CDR3 reads CSALGTRIQNEQFF. DNA of the CDR3: TGCAGTGCCCTAGGGACTAGAATCCAAAATGAGCAGTTCTTC.

This clonotype was counted at least ten times. The rearrangement joins TRBV29-1 to TRBJ1-1; tentative D call: TRBD1 (5 bases). Trimming took off 7 bases at V and 7 bases at J, with 19 bases between the two ends. CDR1 is SQVTM and CDR2 is ANQGSEA in the germline V gene. This CDR3 has 13 residues. The CDR3 reads CSAHDSSKLEAFF. CDR3 bases: TGCAGCGCCCACGACAGTTCGAAACTTGAAGCTTTCTTT.

CDR3: CASSPKRGYLPSYNEQFF. The CDR3 bases are TGTGCCAGCAGCCCTAAGCGGGGGTACTTGCCTTCCTACAATGAGCAGTTCTTC. The chain has TRBV28 and TRBJ2-1; 8 nucleotides align to TRBD2. With V trimmed by 6 bases and J by 1 base, 14 bases remained unmatched. Germline V lookup: CDR1 MDHEN, CDR2 SYDVKM. This CDR3 has 18 amino acids. Complete variable domain (other parts from reference TRBV28 and TRBJ2-1): DVKVTQSSRYLVKRTGEKVFLECVQDMDHENMFWYRQDPGLGLRLIYFSYDVKMKEKGDIPEGYSVSREKKERFSLILESASTNQTSMYLCASSPKRGYLPSYNEQFFGPGTRLTVL.

This clonotype was detected only a few times. This chain connects TRBV29-1 to TRBJ2-7, with D tentatively TRBD1 or TRBD2 (5 bases each). CDR3 length: 13 amino acids. Per germline, CDR1 SQVTM and CDR2 ANQGSEA. CDR3: CSTEGRVANEQYF. For the CDR3, the DNA is TGCAGTACTGAGGGCAGGGTGGCCAACGAGCAGTACTTC.

The chain couples TRBV5-1 to TRBJ2-2; D possibly corresponds to TRBD2 (5 bases). V shed 3 bases and J shed 3 bases, with 15 bases lying between them. Germline CDR1 is SGHRS and CDR2 is YFSETQ. The CDR3 length is 16 residues. This CDR3 is CASSYSGLGYTGELFF. In DNA, the CDR3 is TGCGCCAGCAGCTATTCGGGATTGGGTTACACCGGGGAGCTGTTTTTT. The full variable domain, in which reference TRBV5-1 and TRBJ2-2 provide the parts outside the CDR3, is KAGVTQTPRYLIKTRGQQVTLSCSPISGHRSVSWYQQTPGQGLQFLFEYFSETQRNKGNFPGRFSGRQFSNSRSEMNVSTLELGDSALYLCASSYSGLGYTGELFFGEGSRLTVL.

This clonotype has a handful of counts. Germline is not matched at one junction end, which may reflect a read error. The CDR3 bases are TGCAGTGCTCCGAGCCAGGGAGGAGGGAATCAGCCTCAGCATTTT. Protein: CSAPSQGGGNQPQHF. The V and J genes are TRBV20-1 and TRBJ1-5, with D perhaps TRBD1 (5 bases). This CDR3 spans 15 amino acids. CDR1 is DFQATT, CDR2 SNEGSKA, per germline (reference sequence).

This clonotype was counted between two and nine times. V usage is TRBV20-1 and J usage is TRBJ1-1; D call uncertain. CDR3 length: 15 amino acids. The V gene's germline CDR1 is DFQATT and CDR2 SNEGSKA (reference sequence). V was pared by 0 bases and J by 3 bases, with 14 bases between. The CDR3 bases are TGCAGTGCTAGAGACCCCCGCGGCGGGCACACTGAAGCTTTCTTT. It yields the protein CSARDPRGGHTEAFF.

This rearrangement joins TRBV27 to TRBJ2-4; TRBD2 aligns across 7 bases. V trimming: 5 bases; J trimming: 0 bases; junction bases outside the gene matches: 13. Germline CDR1 and CDR2: MNHEY and SMNVEV (reference sequence). The CDR3 contains 18 residues. CDR3 sequence reads: CASSPLLIAGVAKNIQYF. CDR3 bases: TGTGCCAGCAGTCCCCTCCTCATAGCGGGTGTAGCCAAAAACATTCAGTACTTC.

This clonotype occurred many times. This chain connects TRBV29-1 to TRBJ2-5; D gene ambiguous. The V and J ends lost 6 bases and 4 bases respectively, with 12 bases between them. Germline-derived CDR1 and CDR2 are SQVTM and ANQGSEA. This CDR3 has 12 amino acids. CDR3 bases: TGCAGCGTCATCCCGGTTGGAGAGACCCAGTACTTC. This gives the protein CSVIPVGETQYF.

This chain links TRBV11-2 with TRBJ1-3, with a possible D match to TRBD1 (5 bases). This CDR3 region has 16 residues. From germline, CDR1 is SGHAT and CDR2 FQNNGV. Deletions cut 5 bases from V and 6 bases from J, with 20 bases between. CDR3 coding DNA: TGTGCCAGCAGCGCCCCCGGGACGGAACATGCAAACACCATATATTTT. This sequence encodes CASSAPGTEHANTIYF.

This chain links TRBV6-1 with TRBJ2-7; D uncertain. The CDR3 is made up of 13 amino acids. The germline gives CDR1 MNHNS, CDR2 SASEGT. V was pared by 2 bases and J by 5 bases, with 10 bases between. The CDR3 sequence is CASSERPRDEQYF. Here the CDR3 DNA reads TGTGCCAGCAGTGAACGCCCCCGGGACGAGCAGTACTTC.

The sample holds many counts of this clonotype. This chain connects TRBV20-1 to TRBJ2-5; no definite D call. Looked up from germline, CDR1 is DFQATT and CDR2 is SNEGSKA (reference sequence). V was cut by 3 bases and J by 3 bases, with 8 bases left in between. The CDR3 sequence is 12 residues long. CDR3 in amino acids: CSARTQEETQYF. The CDR3, as DNA: TGCAGTGCTAGGACACAAGAAGAGACCCAGTACTTC.

V is TRBV4-3 and J is TRBJ2-7; 7 positions match TRBD1. Trimming at V came to 3 bases and at J to 4 bases, leaving 9 bases not matched to a gene. This CDR3 is built from 15 residues. The V gene's germline CDR1 is LGHNA and CDR2 YSLEER. The CDR3 spells CASSHLTGSRYEQYF. The CDR3 DNA reads as TGCGCCAGCAGCCACCTGACAGGGTCGAGGTACGAGCAGTACTTC.

This clonotype was observed a handful of times. The rearrangement joins TRBV6-1 to TRBJ2-7; D gene ambiguous. The CDR3 consists of 15 residues. From germline, CDR1 is MNHNS and CDR2 SASEGT. V lost 0 bases, J lost 2 bases, and 11 bases lay in between. CDR3 sequence (DNA): TGTGCCAGCAGTGAAGCCGTCCTACCACCCTACGAGCAGTACTTC. Translating it yields CASSEAVLPPYEQYF.

There are a few counts of this clonotype. This chain uses TRBV19 with TRBJ2-3; D possibly matches TRBD1 or TRBD2 (6 bases each). Looked up from germline, CDR1 is LNHDA and CDR2 is SQIVND (reference sequence). With 5 bases removed from V and 0 bases from J, the gap between germline ends came to 15 bases. The CDR3 sequence is 16 residues long. The CDR3 here is CASSLRGDWSTDTQYF. CDR3 nucleotides: TGTGCCAGTAGTCTTAGGGGGGACTGGAGCACAGATACGCAGTATTTT.

The rearrangement uses TRBV30 and TRBJ2-2; D possibly corresponds to TRBD2 (6 bases). The CDR3 contains 13 residues. The V gene's germline CDR1 is GTSNPN and CDR2 SVGIG (reference sequence). Trimming removed 3 bases at V and 4 bases at J, with 9 bases between. CDR3 region: CAWRDYFTGELFF. CDR3 sequence (DNA): TGTGCCTGGAGGGACTACTTCACCGGGGAGCTGTTTTTT.

This clonotype was recorded a few times. A junction end diverges from the germline sequence, so it may reflect a read error. This chain links TRBV6-5 with TRBJ2-3, with TRBD2 identical over 8 bases. Germline V gives CDR1 MNHEY, CDR2 SVGAGI. This CDR3 has 14 residues. The CDR3 here is CASNYSGGTDTQYF. The CDR3 nucleotides are TGTGCCAGCAATTACTCGGGAGGGACAGATACGCAGTATTTT.